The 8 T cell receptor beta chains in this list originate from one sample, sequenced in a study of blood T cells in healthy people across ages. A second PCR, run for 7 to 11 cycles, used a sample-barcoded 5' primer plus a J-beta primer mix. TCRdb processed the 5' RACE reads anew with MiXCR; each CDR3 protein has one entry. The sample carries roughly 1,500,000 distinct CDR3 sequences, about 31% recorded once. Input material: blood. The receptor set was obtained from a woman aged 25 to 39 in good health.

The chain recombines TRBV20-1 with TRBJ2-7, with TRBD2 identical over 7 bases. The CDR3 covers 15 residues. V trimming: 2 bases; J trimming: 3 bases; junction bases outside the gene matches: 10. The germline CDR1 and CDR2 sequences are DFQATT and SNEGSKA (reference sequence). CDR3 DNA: TGCAGTGCTAGATATTTCCCCAGCGGGGACTACGAGCAGTACTTC. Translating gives CSARYFPSGDYEQYF.

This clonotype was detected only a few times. CDR3 sequence reads: CASSSPTGSYEQYF. The CDR3, as DNA: TGTGCCAGCAGTTCCCCGACAGGTTCCTACGAGCAGTACTTC. The chain uses TRBV28 and TRBJ2-7; maybe TRBD1 (6 bases). CDR3 length equals 14 residues. V gave up 4 bases and J gave up 1 base, with 11 bases separating them. Germline-derived CDR1 and CDR2 are MDHEN and SYDVKM.

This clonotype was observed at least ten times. CDR3 nucleotide sequence: TGCAGCGTTGAAGGAGGAAACCTCCAAGAGACCCAGTACTTC. It translates to CSVEGGNLQETQYF. This chain joins TRBV29-1 and TRBJ2-5, with unresolved D. V was shortened by 1 base and J by 1 base, with 10 bases between the two germline ends. The length of the CDR3 is 14 residues. Germline V gene sequence: CDR1 SQVTM, CDR2 ANQGSEA. Looking up the rest from reference TRBV29-1 and TRBJ2-5 gives the full variable domain: SAVISQKPSRDICQRGTSLTIQCQVDSQVTMMFWYRQQPGQSLTLIATANQGSEATYESGFVIDKFPISRPNLTFSTLTVSNMSPEDSSIYLCSVEGGNLQETQYFGPGTRLLVL.

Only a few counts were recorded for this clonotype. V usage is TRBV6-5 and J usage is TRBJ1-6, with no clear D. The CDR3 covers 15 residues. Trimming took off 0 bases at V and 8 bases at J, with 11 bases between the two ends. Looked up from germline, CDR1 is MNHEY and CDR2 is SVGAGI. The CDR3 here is CASSYSGQTHSPLHF. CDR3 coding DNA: TGTGCCAGCAGTTACTCGGGTCAGACCCATTCACCCCTCCACTTT.

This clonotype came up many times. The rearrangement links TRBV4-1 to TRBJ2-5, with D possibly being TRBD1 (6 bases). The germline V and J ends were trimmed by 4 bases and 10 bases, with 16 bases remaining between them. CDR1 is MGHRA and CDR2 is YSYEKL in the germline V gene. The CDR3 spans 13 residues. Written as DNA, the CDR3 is TGCGCCAGCAGCCTACTAGGGGGAAGGGACCAGTACTTC. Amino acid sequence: CASSLLGGRDQYF.

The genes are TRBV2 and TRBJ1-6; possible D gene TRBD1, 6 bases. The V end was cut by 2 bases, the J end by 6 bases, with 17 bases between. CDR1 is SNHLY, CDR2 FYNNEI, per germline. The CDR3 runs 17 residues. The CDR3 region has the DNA TGTGCCAGCAGTGAACTTCGACCTAGACAGGCTAATTCACCCCTCCACTTT. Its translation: CASSELRPRQANSPLHF.

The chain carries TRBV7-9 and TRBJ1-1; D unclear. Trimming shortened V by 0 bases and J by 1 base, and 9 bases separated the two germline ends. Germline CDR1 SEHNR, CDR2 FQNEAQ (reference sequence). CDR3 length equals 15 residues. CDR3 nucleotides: TGTGCCAGCAGCTTAGCGTGGCAGAAGAACACTGAAGCTTTCTTT. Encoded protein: CASSLAWQKNTEAFF.

CDR3 amino acids: CASSKKGSREGYEQYF. The DNA for the CDR3 is TGTGCCAGCAGCAAAAAGGGATCCAGGGAGGGTTACGAGCAGTACTTC. The chain couples TRBV21-1 to TRBJ2-7; the table names TRBD2, a call not compared with the DNA. TRBV21-1 is a pseudogene locus. This CDR3 spans 16 amino acids.